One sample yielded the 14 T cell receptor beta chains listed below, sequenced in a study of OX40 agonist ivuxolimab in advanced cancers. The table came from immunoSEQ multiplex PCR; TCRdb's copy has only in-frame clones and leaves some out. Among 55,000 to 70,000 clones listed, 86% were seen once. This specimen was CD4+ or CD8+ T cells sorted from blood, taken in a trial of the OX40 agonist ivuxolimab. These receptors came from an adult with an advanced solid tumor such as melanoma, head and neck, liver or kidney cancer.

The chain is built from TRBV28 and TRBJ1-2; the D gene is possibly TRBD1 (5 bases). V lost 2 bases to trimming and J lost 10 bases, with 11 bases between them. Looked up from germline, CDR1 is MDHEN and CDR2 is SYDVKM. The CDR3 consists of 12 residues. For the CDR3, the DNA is TGTGCCAGCAGTTTACGACAGACCTTCTACACCTTC. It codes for CASSLRQTFYTF.

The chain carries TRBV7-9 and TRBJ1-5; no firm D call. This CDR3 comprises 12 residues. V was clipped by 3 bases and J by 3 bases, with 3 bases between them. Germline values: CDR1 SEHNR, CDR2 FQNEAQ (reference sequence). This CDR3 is CASSFPNQPQHF. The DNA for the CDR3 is TGTGCCAGCAGCTTTCCCAATCAGCCCCAGCATTTT.

Here the CDR3 reads CASSANGGATDTQYF. The CDR3 bases are TGTGCCAGCAGCGCGAACGGGGGGGCGACAGATACGCAGTATTTT. J is TRBJ2-3 and V is TRBV7-3; 8 positions match TRBD2. V lost 5 bases to trimming and J lost 3 bases; unmatched junction nucleotides: 7. This CDR3 spans 15 amino acids. CDR1 SGHTA and CDR2 FQGTGA come from the germline V gene.

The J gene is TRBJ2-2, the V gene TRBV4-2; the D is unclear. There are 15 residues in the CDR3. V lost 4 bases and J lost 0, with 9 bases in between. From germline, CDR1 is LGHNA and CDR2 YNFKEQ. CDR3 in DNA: TGTGCCAGCAGCCCGGACCGCGCGAACACCGGGGAGCTGTTTTTT. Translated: CASSPDRANTGELFF.

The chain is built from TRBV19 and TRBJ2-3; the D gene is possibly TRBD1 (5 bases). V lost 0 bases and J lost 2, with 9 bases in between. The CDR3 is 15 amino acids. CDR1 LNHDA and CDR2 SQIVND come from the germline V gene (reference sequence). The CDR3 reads CASSIDGRATDTQYF. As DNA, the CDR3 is TGTGCCAGTAGTATAGACGGCAGGGCCACAGATACGCAGTATTTT.

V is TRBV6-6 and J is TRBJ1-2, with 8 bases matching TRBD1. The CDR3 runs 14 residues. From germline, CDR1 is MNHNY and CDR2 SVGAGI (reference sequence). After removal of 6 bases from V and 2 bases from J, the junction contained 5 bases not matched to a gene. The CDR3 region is CASRDRVGNYGYTF. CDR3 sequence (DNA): TGTGCCAGCAGGGACAGGGTTGGGAACTATGGCTACACCTTC.

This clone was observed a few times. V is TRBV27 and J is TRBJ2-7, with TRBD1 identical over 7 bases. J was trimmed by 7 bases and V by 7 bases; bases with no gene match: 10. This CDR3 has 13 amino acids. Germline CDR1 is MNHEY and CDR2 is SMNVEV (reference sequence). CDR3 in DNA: TGTGCCAGCACGACAGGGAAGAGTGGAGAGCAGTACTTC. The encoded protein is CASTTGKSGEQYF.

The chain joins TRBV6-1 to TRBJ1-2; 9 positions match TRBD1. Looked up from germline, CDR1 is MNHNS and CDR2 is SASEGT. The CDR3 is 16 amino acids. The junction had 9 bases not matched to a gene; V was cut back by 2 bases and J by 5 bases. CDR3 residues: CASSETHPGQGYGYTF. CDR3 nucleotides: TGTGCCAGCAGTGAAACACACCCGGGACAGGGTTATGGCTACACCTTC.

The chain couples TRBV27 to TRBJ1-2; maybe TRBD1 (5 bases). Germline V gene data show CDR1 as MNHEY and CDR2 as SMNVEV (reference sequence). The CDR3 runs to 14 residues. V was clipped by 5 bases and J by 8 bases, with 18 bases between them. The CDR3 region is CASSLGYQGGGYTF. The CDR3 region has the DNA TGTGCCAGCAGTCTAGGGTATCAGGGCGGCGGCTACACCTTC.

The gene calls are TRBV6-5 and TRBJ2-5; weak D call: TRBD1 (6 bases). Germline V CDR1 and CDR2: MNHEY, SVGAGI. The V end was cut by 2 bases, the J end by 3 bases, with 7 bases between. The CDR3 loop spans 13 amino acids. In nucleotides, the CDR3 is TGTGCCAGCAGTTACGCAGGGGAAGAGACCCAGTACTTC. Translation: CASSYAGEETQYF.

CDR3 residues: CASSFRDRGRKGTEAFF. For the CDR3, the DNA is TGCGCCAGCAGCTTCCGGGACAGGGGGCGGAAGGGCACTGAAGCTTTCTTT. The genes are TRBV5-1 and TRBJ1-1; 12 nucleotides align to TRBD1. Germline values: CDR1 SGHRS, CDR2 YFSETQ. J lost 4 bases, V lost 2 bases, and 9 bases had no gene match. This CDR3 is built from 17 residues. The whole variable domain, filled in from reference TRBV5-1 and TRBJ1-1, reads KAGVTQTPRYLIKTRGQQVTLSCSPISGHRSVSWYQQTPGQGLQFLFEYFSETQRNKGNFPGRFSGRQFSNSRSEMNVSTLELGDSALYLCASSFRDRGRKGTEAFFGQGTRLTVV.

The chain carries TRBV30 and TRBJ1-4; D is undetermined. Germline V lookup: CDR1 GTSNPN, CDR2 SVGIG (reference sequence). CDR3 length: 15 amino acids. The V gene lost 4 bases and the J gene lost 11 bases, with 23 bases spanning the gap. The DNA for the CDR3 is TGTGCCTGGACCACTGTGCGGGCGGGCGTGAGGAAACTGTTTTTT. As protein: CAWTTVRAGVRKLFF.

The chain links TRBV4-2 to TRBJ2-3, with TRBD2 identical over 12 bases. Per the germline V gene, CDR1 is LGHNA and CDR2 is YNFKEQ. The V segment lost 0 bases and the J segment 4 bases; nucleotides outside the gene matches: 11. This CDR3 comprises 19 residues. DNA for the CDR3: TGTGCCAGCAGCCAAGACCGCACCGCTAGCGGGGGGGCGGCAGATACGCAGTATTTT. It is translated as CASSQDRTASGGAADTQYF.

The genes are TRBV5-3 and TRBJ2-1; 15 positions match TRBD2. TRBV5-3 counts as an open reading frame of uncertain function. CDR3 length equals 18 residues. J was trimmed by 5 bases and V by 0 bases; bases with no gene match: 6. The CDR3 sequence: CARSLAGTSGGKDNEQFF. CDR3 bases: TGTGCCAGAAGCTTGGCCGGGACTAGCGGGGGGAAGGACAATGAGCAGTTCTTC.